This entry lists 20 T cell receptor beta chains sequenced from one sample in a study of Ad26.COV2.S vaccination and SARS-CoV-2 variants. Sample treatment: around 19 received Ad26.COV2.S at low or high dose, single or two shots; a few received placebo; per-sample allocation not given. Following the first vaccine or placebo injection, samples were taken on day 63. Libraries were prepared by immunoSEQ multiplex PCR; TCRdb keeps only in-frame clonotypes and omits some of them. Of some 290,000 clones listed, around four fifths are singletons. The starting material was peripheral blood, obtained in a trial of Ad26.COV2.S vaccine versus placebo. These receptors came from a person between 18 and 60 years old who received the Ad26.COV2.S COVID-19 vaccine or a placebo.

In DNA, the CDR3 is TGTGCCAGCAGCTTGAGGAACACCCTTAGCAATCAGCCCCAGCATTTT. Protein: CASSLRNTLSNQPQHF. The V and J genes are TRBV5-5 and TRBJ1-5; D is unresolved. V lost 1 base and J lost 0, with 11 bases in between. CDR3 length: 16 residues. Germline V gene sequence: CDR1 SGHKS, CDR2 YYEKEE (reference sequence).

The chain recombines TRBV7-8 with TRBJ1-1; 8 bases match TRBD1. Germline V gene data show CDR1 as SGHVS and CDR2 as FQNEAQ. The CDR3 extends over 20 amino acids. V gave up 0 bases and J gave up 0 bases; unmatched junction bases: 15. CDR3 nucleotides: TGTGCCAGCAGCTTAGCCTTATTATCGGACAGGGCGGACATGAACACTGAAGCTTTCTTT. As protein: CASSLALLSDRADMNTEAFF.

The chain couples TRBV23-1 to TRBJ2-7; D remains unclear. TRBV23-1 is marked as an open reading frame, function uncertain. The CDR3 spans 13 residues. V shed 9 bases and J shed 6 bases, with 18 bases lying between them. This CDR3 reads CARSKGSHPEQYF. The CDR3 DNA follows: TGCGCCAGATCGAAGGGTTCTCACCCCGAGCAGTACTTC.

The chain combines TRBV9 with TRBJ2-1; 7 bases align to TRBD1. CDR1 is SGDLS and CDR2 is YYNGEE in the germline V gene. The CDR3 length is 17 residues. J lost 4 bases, V lost 4 bases, and 14 bases had no gene match. The CDR3 coding sequence is TGTGCCAGCAGCCCACAGGGGCCTCGCGCCTCTTACAATGAGCAGTTCTTC. It codes for CASSPQGPRASYNEQFF.

The chain employs TRBV3-1 (or the pseudogene TRBV3-2) and TRBJ2-7; TRBD1 is a possible D gene (5 bases). CDR3 length: 15 residues. Germline-derived CDR1 and CDR2 are LGHDT and YNNKEL (reference sequence). The germline V and J ends were trimmed by 2 bases and 2 bases, with 13 bases remaining between them. DNA for the CDR3: TGTGCCAGCAGCCAACGACAGCTGGCTACCTACGAGCAGTACTTC. Translated: CASSQRQLATYEQYF.

The chain combines TRBV25-1 with TRBJ2-5; 12 bases are shared with TRBD1. Germline V gives CDR1 MGHDK, CDR2 SYGVNS. Losses at the gene ends were 5 bases for V and 5 bases for J; bases not matched to a gene: 6. This CDR3 is 15 amino acids long. This CDR3 is CASSPGTGGGETQYF. In nucleotides, the CDR3 is TGTGCCAGCAGTCCCGGGACAGGGGGCGGGGAGACCCAGTACTTC.

This clone was observed once. The chain recombines TRBV2 with TRBJ2-5; D possibly corresponds to TRBD2 (7 bases). CDR3 length: 13 residues. V was pared by 8 bases and J by 2 bases, with 12 bases between. Germline lookup yields CDR1 SNHLY and CDR2 FYNNEI. CDR3 protein: CASGRGDQETQYF. The CDR3 DNA follows: TGTGCCAGCGGGAGGGGGGATCAAGAGACCCAGTACTTC.

The rearrangement uses TRBV6-6 and TRBJ2-3; TRBD2 aligns across 15 bases. The germline V gene has CDR1 MNHNY and CDR2 SVGAGI (reference sequence). The CDR3 has 17 residues. The V gene end was trimmed by 5 bases and the J gene end by 2 bases; junction bases not matched to a gene: 5. The CDR3 DNA follows: TGTGCCAGCAGTCCGGGACTAGCGGGGGGCAACACAGATACGCAGTATTTT. Its translation: CASSPGLAGGNTDTQYF.

The chain links TRBV18 to TRBJ1-1, with 10 bases matching TRBD1. Germline values: CDR1 KGHSH, CDR2 LQKENI. CDR3 length: 17 amino acids. With V trimmed by 3 bases and J by 6 bases, 13 bases remained unmatched. CDR3 in DNA: TGTGCCAGCTCACCCCAATCGATAGGACAGGGGGTGTCTGAAGCTTTCTTT. Its protein product is CASSPQSIGQGVSEAFF.

The chain links TRBV6-5 to TRBJ1-1, with unresolved D. V gave up 6 bases and J gave up 1 base, with 12 bases separating them. CDR3 length: 14 amino acids. The germline V gene encodes CDR1 MNHEY and CDR2 SVGAGI. CDR3 residues: CASSLKASNTEAFF. CDR3 nucleotide sequence: TGTGCCAGCAGCCTGAAAGCCTCGAACACTGAAGCTTTCTTT.

The chain joins TRBV11-3 to TRBJ2-2, with TRBD2 as a possible D gene (5 bases). V was cut by 1 base and J by 0 bases, with 6 bases left in between. Per the germline V gene, CDR1 is SGHNT and CDR2 is YENEEA. CDR3 length: 15 amino acids. CDR3: CASSLAGSNTGELFF. The DNA for the CDR3 is TGTGCCAGCAGCTTAGCGGGGTCGAACACCGGGGAGCTGTTTTTT.

This sequence joins TRBV5-6 and TRBJ2-7; 12 bases agree with TRBD2. The germline V gene has CDR1 SGHDT and CDR2 YYEEEE. The CDR3 runs to 15 residues. V was pared by 4 bases and J by 2 bases, with 4 bases of the junction left unmatched. The CDR3 bases are TGTGCCAGCAGCCGGACTAGCGGGGCTCCCTACGAGCAGTACTTC. This gives the protein CASSRTSGAPYEQYF.

This clone was recorded at least ten times. This same CDR3 is encoded by further DNA sequences in the sample. This chain connects TRBV28 to TRBJ1-1; 8 bases fit TRBD1. After removal of 5 bases from V and 3 bases from J, the junction contained 8 bases not matched to a gene. The length of the CDR3 is 15 residues. Germline CDR1 is MDHEN and CDR2 is SYDVKM. The CDR3 protein is CASSPRTGWDTEAFF. The CDR3 nucleotides read TGTGCCAGCAGTCCTCGGACAGGGTGGGACACTGAAGCTTTCTTT.

J is TRBJ2-7 and V is TRBV5-1; D unresolved. V was trimmed by 5 bases and J by 6 bases, leaving 15 bases between them. This CDR3 spans 13 amino acids. Germline values: CDR1 SGHRS, CDR2 YFSETQ. CDR3 region: CASSLSIGSEQYF. The DNA of the CDR3 is TGCGCCAGCAGTTTAAGTATAGGCAGCGAGCAGTACTTC.

This chain joins TRBV5-1 and TRBJ2-7; no clear D. V was clipped by 2 bases and J by 2 bases, with 8 bases between them. Germline values: CDR1 SGHRS, CDR2 YFSETQ. The CDR3 covers 13 residues. The CDR3 bases are TGCGCCAGCAGCTTTCAGACCGCCTACGAGCAGTACTTC. Amino acid sequence: CASSFQTAYEQYF.

This chain links TRBV27 with TRBJ2-1; 13 nucleotides agree with TRBD2. J lost 7 bases, V lost 7 bases, and 10 bases had no gene match. CDR3 size: 16 residues. The germline V gene has CDR1 MNHEY and CDR2 SMNVEV (reference sequence). The CDR3 region is CASKKTSGGAKNEQFF. For the CDR3, the DNA is TGTGCCAGCAAAAAAACTAGCGGGGGGGCAAAAAATGAGCAGTTCTTC.

V gene TRBV28 combines with J gene TRBJ2-7; 10 bases line up with TRBD2. Losses at the gene ends were 5 bases for V and 0 bases for J; bases not matched to a gene: 4. This CDR3 contains 15 residues. Germline loops: CDR1 MDHEN, CDR2 SYDVKM. As DNA, the CDR3 is TGTGCCAGCAGTGGAAGCGGGGGGGCCTCCTACGAGCAGTACTTC. This translates into CASSGSGGASYEQYF.

This clone was recorded once. This CDR3 is CASSRSPRTGADTGELFF. CDR3 sequence (DNA): TGTGCCAGCAGCCGTAGCCCTAGGACAGGGGCGGACACCGGGGAGCTGTTTTTT. The V and J genes are TRBV7-8 and TRBJ2-2; 9 bases match TRBD1. This CDR3 has 18 residues. The J segment lost 3 bases and the V segment lost 5 bases, leaving 13 bases of the junction unmatched. The germline V gene encodes CDR1 SGHVS and CDR2 FQNEAQ.

This sequence joins TRBV2 and TRBJ1-1, with TRBD1 matching 7 bases. Germline V lookup: CDR1 SNHLY, CDR2 FYNNEI. After removal of 7 bases from V and 8 bases from J, the junction contained 16 bases not matched to a gene. This CDR3 has 15 amino acids. This CDR3 is CASTYAAAGDREAFF. CDR3 bases: TGTGCCAGCACCTACGCCGCGGCAGGGGACAGAGAAGCTTTCTTT.

The chain couples TRBV10-3 to TRBJ2-5, with a possible D match to TRBD2 (6 bases). Trimming removed 6 bases at V and 7 bases at J, with 18 bases between. The CDR3 loop spans 14 amino acids. Germline-derived CDR1 and CDR2 are ENHRY and SYGVKD. In DNA form, the CDR3 reads TGTGCCATCAGAGAAAGTGGGGGGTCGGGGACCCAGTACTTC. Its translation: CAIRESGGSGTQYF.